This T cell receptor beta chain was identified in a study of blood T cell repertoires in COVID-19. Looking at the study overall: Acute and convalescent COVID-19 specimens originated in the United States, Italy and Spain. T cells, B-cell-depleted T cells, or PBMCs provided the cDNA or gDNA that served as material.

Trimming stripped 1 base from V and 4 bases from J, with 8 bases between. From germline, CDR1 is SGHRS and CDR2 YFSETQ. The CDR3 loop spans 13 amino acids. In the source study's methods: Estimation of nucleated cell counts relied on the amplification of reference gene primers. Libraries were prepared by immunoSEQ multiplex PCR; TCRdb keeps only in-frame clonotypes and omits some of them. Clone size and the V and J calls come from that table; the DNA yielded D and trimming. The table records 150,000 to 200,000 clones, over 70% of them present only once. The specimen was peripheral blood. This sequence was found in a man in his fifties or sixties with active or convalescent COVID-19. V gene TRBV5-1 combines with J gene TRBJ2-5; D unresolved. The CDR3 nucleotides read TGCGCCAGCAGCTTGCCTAGGAGAGAGACCCAGTACTTC. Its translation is CASSLPRRETQYF.